These 27 T cell receptor beta chains came from one sample sequenced in a study of graft-versus-host responses after intestinal transplantation. For these receptors, no antigen is known. TCRdb's copy holds only in-frame clones and misses some; the assay was immunoSEQ multiplex PCR. Of some 70,000 clones listed, roughly 84% are singletons. The sample was unstimulated CD8+ T cells sorted from spleen or lymph node cells, taken before transplant. The receptor source for this set is a human donor who was the organ donor for an intestinal transplant.

This sequence joins TRBV2 and TRBJ2-7; the D is unclear. The CDR3 covers 13 residues. Trimming stripped 5 bases from V and 0 bases from J, with 8 bases between. From germline, CDR1 is SNHLY and CDR2 FYNNEI. The chain's CDR3 is CASSYSDSYEQYF. The CDR3 coding sequence is TGTGCCAGCAGTTACTCGGACTCCTACGAGCAGTACTTC.

The chain combines TRBV6-5 with TRBJ1-4; perhaps TRBD1 as D (5 bases). The CDR3 spans 15 residues. The V and J ends lost 0 bases and 8 bases respectively, with 13 bases between them. Per the germline V gene, CDR1 is MNHEY and CDR2 is SVGAGI. CDR3 DNA: TGTGCCAGCAGTTACTCTCAAGGGGAGGCCGAAAAACTGTTTTTT. Translation gives CASSYSQGEAEKLFF.

This rearrangement joins TRBV6-1 to TRBJ2-3; 7 nucleotides match TRBD2. CDR3 size: 15 residues. Germline CDR1 MNHNS, CDR2 SASEGT. V lost 2 bases to trimming and J lost 1 base; unmatched junction nucleotides: 3. Here the CDR3 reads CASSEWSGGTDTQYF. The CDR3 bases are TGTGCCAGCAGTGAATGGAGCGGGGGCACAGATACGCAGTATTTT.

This clone was detected once. CDR3 DNA sequence: TGTGCCAGCAGTACGACAGTCTCCTCTGGGGCCAACGTCCTGACTTTC. Its translation: CASSTTVSSGANVLTF. The rearrangement uses TRBV2 and TRBJ2-6, with D perhaps matching TRBD1 (5 bases). CDR1 SNHLY and CDR2 FYNNEI come from the germline V gene. The CDR3 sequence is 16 residues long. V gave up 5 bases and J gave up 0 bases, with 11 bases separating them.

The chain joins TRBV7-2 to TRBJ1-1; no clear D. With 2 bases removed from V and 4 bases from J, the gap between germline ends came to 17 bases. The CDR3 has 16 amino acids. Per the germline V gene, CDR1 is SGHTA and CDR2 is FQGNSA. This chain's CDR3 is CASSLRVVQPGTEAFF. CDR3 DNA: TGTGCCAGCAGCTTAAGAGTCGTCCAACCGGGCACTGAAGCTTTCTTT.

The CDR3 coding sequence is TGTGCCTGGAGTGTAACGGGGTACACTGAAGCTTTCTTT. Its protein is CAWSVTGYTEAFF. The chain joins TRBV30 to TRBJ1-1; D is undetermined. CDR1 GTSNPN and CDR2 SVGIG come from the germline V gene (reference sequence). The CDR3 is made up of 13 amino acids. Trimming pared 0 bases from V and 3 bases from J, leaving 8 bases between. The variable domain in full, with the rest retrieved from reference TRBV30 and TRBJ1-1, is SQTIHQWPATLVQPVGSPLSLECTVEGTSNPNLYWYRQAAGRGLQLLFYSVGIGQISSEVPQNLSASRPQDRQFILSSKKLLLSDSGFYLCAWSVTGYTEAFFGQGTRLTVV.

The chain recombines TRBV2 with TRBJ1-6; D gene unclear. V gave up 1 base and J gave up 9 bases, with 4 bases separating them. Per the germline V gene, CDR1 is SNHLY and CDR2 is FYNNEI. This CDR3 is 12 amino acids long. The CDR3 protein is CASSEVRSPLHF. The CDR3 nucleotides read TGTGCCAGCAGTGAAGTACGTTCACCCCTCCACTTT. Combining the CDR3 with reference TRBV2 and TRBJ1-6 gives the whole variable domain EPEVTQTPSHQVTQMGQEVILRCVPISNHLYFYWYRQILGQKVEFLVSFYNNEISEKSEIFDDQFSVERPDGSNFTLKIRSTKLEDSAMYFCASSEVRSPLHFGNGTRLTVT.

This clone was seen a few times. V and J are TRBV7-2 and TRBJ2-1; 7 bases match TRBD1. The CDR3 consists of 15 residues. V dropped 5 bases and J dropped 3; count of bases not matched to a gene: 7. CDR1 is SGHTA, CDR2 FQGNSA, per germline. The chain's CDR3 is CASSAPGQIYNEQFF. The CDR3 coding sequence is TGTGCCAGCAGCGCCCCGGGACAGATCTACAATGAGCAGTTCTTC.

This clone appeared once. J is TRBJ2-5 and V is TRBV5-1, with D hard to call. This CDR3 has 17 amino acids. Germline V lookup: CDR1 SGHRS, CDR2 YFSETQ. Trimming cost V 6 bases and J 3 bases, with 24 bases left between them. CDR3 sequence (DNA): TGCGCCAGCACAATATTTGGGTGGAGACCAGACGAAGAGACCCAGTACTTC. Translation: CASTIFGWRPDEETQYF.

V usage is TRBV6-5 and J usage is TRBJ2-7; D ambiguous. Deletions cut 3 bases from V and 5 bases from J, with 11 bases between. CDR3 length: 13 residues. Germline CDR1 MNHEY, CDR2 SVGAGI. For the CDR3, the DNA is TGTGCCAGCAGTTATTCGACCGTGGACGAGCAGTACTTC. Translated: CASSYSTVDEQYF.

This chain uses TRBV5-1 with TRBJ2-2, with D hard to call. V shed 4 bases and J shed 2 bases, with 21 bases lying between them. CDR3 size: 18 residues. The germline V gene encodes CDR1 SGHRS and CDR2 YFSETQ. The CDR3 reads CASSLPLSDLANTGELFF. CDR3 DNA sequence: TGCGCCAGCAGCCTGCCCTTGAGTGACCTCGCTAACACCGGGGAGCTGTTTTTT.

This clone has only a few counts. The chain has TRBV6-4 and TRBJ2-1; no definite D call. The CDR3 loop spans 13 amino acids. V lost 4 bases and J 6 bases, leaving 10 bases between the germline ends. CDR1 and CDR2 (germline): MRHNA, SNTAGT. DNA of the CDR3: TGTGCCAGCAGTGCCGAGGATAGCAATGAGCAGTTCTTC. Its translation is CASSAEDSNEQFF.

The chain joins TRBV6-1 to TRBJ1-6, with D perhaps TRBD1 (5 bases). Germline V CDR1 and CDR2: MNHNS, SASEGT. This CDR3 region has 15 residues. V lost 2 bases to trimming and J lost 3 bases, with 8 bases between them. CDR3 nucleotide sequence: TGTGCCAGCAGTGAACGACAGAACTATAATTCACCCCTCCACTTT. This gives the protein CASSERQNYNSPLHF.

This chain joins TRBV15 and TRBJ2-7; tentatively, D is TRBD2 (6 bases). V lost 1 base and J 3 bases, leaving 13 bases between the germline ends. Germline CDR1 and CDR2: LNHNV and YYDKDF (reference sequence). The CDR3 runs 15 residues. CDR3 bases: TGTGCCACCAGCAGAGCCCCGTTGGGGGGCTACGAGCAGTACTTC. This sequence encodes CATSRAPLGGYEQYF.

The CDR3 spells CASSPPGEQYF. The CDR3 DNA follows: TGTGCCAGCAGCCCTCCGGGGGAGCAGTACTTC. This chain uses TRBV6-5 with TRBJ2-7; D perhaps matches TRBD2 (5 bases). The CDR3 runs 11 residues. Trimming shortened V by 6 bases and J by 7 bases, and 10 bases separated the two germline ends. Germline CDR1 and CDR2: MNHEY and SVGAGI.

The V gene is TRBV9, the J gene TRBJ2-3; D may be TRBD2 (5 bases). The CDR3 spans 14 residues. Trimming shortened V by 0 bases and J by 2 bases, and 7 bases separated the two germline ends. CDR1 is SGDLS, CDR2 YYNGEE, per germline. This CDR3 is CASSVGRDTDTQYF. CDR3 in DNA: TGTGCCAGCAGCGTAGGACGGGACACAGATACGCAGTATTTT.

The chain is built from TRBV4-1 and TRBJ1-2; 8 bases map to TRBD1. V gave up 2 bases and J gave up 4 bases; unmatched junction bases: 0. Per germline, CDR1 MGHRA and CDR2 YSYEKL. The CDR3 extends over 13 amino acids. The CDR3 loop is CASSQTGGYGYTF. The CDR3, as DNA: TGCGCCAGCAGCCAAACAGGGGGCTATGGCTACACCTTC.

The chain recombines TRBV4-1 with TRBJ1-1, with D unclear. CDR1 and CDR2 from the germline V gene are MGHRA and YSYEKL. V dropped 0 bases and J dropped 4 bases, with 9 bases sitting between them. The length of the CDR3 is 14 residues. The CDR3 here is CASSQDTGGTEAFF. The CDR3 nucleotides read TGCGCCAGCAGCCAAGATACGGGAGGCACTGAAGCTTTCTTT.

The chain employs TRBV2 and TRBJ2-1, with 9 positions matching TRBD1. The CDR3 runs 15 residues. The V segment lost 10 bases and the J segment 1 base; nucleotides outside the gene matches: 8. Germline values: CDR1 SNHLY, CDR2 FYNNEI. CDR3 loop: CATLTGGESYNEQFF. In DNA form, the CDR3 reads TGTGCCACCCTAACAGGGGGCGAGTCCTACAATGAGCAGTTCTTC.

The chain's CDR3 is CASSVSGGSNQPQHF. The CDR3 nucleotides are TGTGCCAGCAGTGTCAGTGGGGGCAGCAATCAGCCCCAGCATTTT. V is TRBV9 and J is TRBJ1-5; a weak D match, TRBD1 (6 bases). V lost 5 bases and J 1 base, leaving 13 bases between the germline ends. The CDR3 spans 15 residues. The germline V gene encodes CDR1 SGDLS and CDR2 YYNGEE.

The chain combines TRBV4-1 with TRBJ2-3; D call uncertain. The CDR3 consists of 16 residues. V was pared by 3 bases and J by 1 base, with 14 bases between. Germline CDR1 is MGHRA and CDR2 is YSYEKL. The CDR3 here is CASSQSQSWGTDTQYF. The DNA of the CDR3 is TGCGCCAGCAGCCAGTCGCAGTCATGGGGCACAGATACGCAGTATTTT.

V is TRBV27 and J is TRBJ1-6, with 8 positions matching TRBD1. With V trimmed by 4 bases and J by 7 bases, 12 bases remained unmatched. Germline-derived CDR1 and CDR2 are MNHEY and SMNVEV (reference sequence). This CDR3 spans 17 amino acids. Here the CDR3 DNA reads TGTGCCAGCAGTTCCCAGCCGACAGGGGCTTTGAATTCACCCCTCCACTTT. Its translation is CASSSQPTGALNSPLHF.

The V gene is TRBV6-5, the J gene TRBJ2-7, with D tentatively TRBD1 or TRBD2 (6 bases each). The CDR3 runs 14 residues. The germline V gene has CDR1 MNHEY and CDR2 SVGAGI. Trimming took 6 bases from V and 3 from J, leaving 15 bases between them. CDR3 sequence reads: CASRSWGAYYEQYF. For the CDR3, the DNA is TGTGCCAGCAGGTCCTGGGGGGCCTACTACGAGCAGTACTTC.

V is TRBV6-5 and J is TRBJ2-1; TRBD1 matches at 7 bases. Germline V gene sequence: CDR1 MNHEY, CDR2 SVGAGI. V shed 5 bases, J shed 6 bases, and the junction held 10 bases outside the gene matches. CDR3 length: 15 amino acids. The CDR3 sequence: CASSTGQLGPNEQFF. CDR3 coding DNA: TGTGCCAGCAGTACGGGACAGTTGGGTCCCAATGAGCAGTTCTTC.

This sequence joins TRBV7-3 and TRBJ1-5; possibly TRBD1 for D (6 bases). Germline assignment: CDR1 SGHTA and CDR2 FQGTGA. This CDR3 comprises 14 residues. The V and J ends lost 5 bases and 7 bases respectively, with 15 bases between them. CDR3 nucleotide sequence: TGTGCCAGCAGCCGCGCGAGGGGGTACCAGCCCCAGCATTTT. This codes for CASSRARGYQPQHF. Together with reference TRBV7-3 and TRBJ1-5, the CDR3 gives the full variable domain: GAGVSQTPSNKVTEKGKYVELRCDPISGHTALYWYRQSLGQGPEFLIYFQGTGAADDSGLPNDRFFAVRPEGSVSTLKIQRTERGDSAVYLCASSRARGYQPQHFGDGTRLSIL.

The gene calls are TRBV9 and TRBJ1-6; 11 bases fit TRBD1. This CDR3 region has 14 residues. Germline V lookup: CDR1 SGDLS, CDR2 YYNGEE. V lost 4 bases to trimming and J lost 9 bases; unmatched junction nucleotides: 3. The CDR3 sequence is CASSRGQGGSPLHF. Here the CDR3 DNA reads TGTGCCAGCAGCCGGGGACAGGGGGGTTCACCCCTCCACTTT.

The genes are TRBV9 and TRBJ2-7, with 8 bases identical to TRBD2. CDR3 length: 16 residues. The germline CDR1 and CDR2 sequences are SGDLS and YYNGEE. Losses at the gene ends were 4 bases for V and 7 bases for J; bases not matched to a gene: 16. The CDR3 reads CASSSTPGGGLEEQYF. The CDR3 DNA reads TGTGCCAGCAGCTCTACCCCGGGGGGGGGCTTAGAAGAGCAGTACTTC.